Each of the 18 T cell receptor beta chains below was sequenced from the same sample in a study of T cells in localized non-small cell lung cancer. The repertoire was sequenced with immunoSEQ multiplex PCR; TCRdb's copy has only in-frame clones and lacks some. The table records about 45,000 clones, around 86% of them present only once. Source: peripheral blood mononuclear cells, taken before any cancer treatment. The receptors come from a man aged 40 to 70 with stage III lung adenocarcinoma.

This chain connects TRBV14 to TRBJ2-3, with D hard to call. CDR1 is SGHDN and CDR2 is FVKESK in the germline V gene. The ends were cut back, 6 bases at V and 4 bases at J, with 17 bases in the middle. The CDR3 spans 15 residues. Here the CDR3 DNA reads TGTGCCAGCAGAATGGATAACACTTTTCCAGATACGCAGTATTTT. The encoded protein is CASRMDNTFPDTQYF.

J is TRBJ2-7 and V is TRBV11-2; tentatively, D is TRBD1 (6 bases). The CDR3 sequence is 14 residues long. Looked up from germline, CDR1 is SGHAT and CDR2 is FQNNGV. V was trimmed by 5 bases and J by 5 bases, leaving 16 bases between them. CDR3 nucleotides: TGTGCCAGCAGCCGCAACAGGGTACCGAACGAGCAGTACTTC. Its translation is CASSRNRVPNEQYF.

The chain couples TRBV30 to TRBJ1-1; TRBD1 agrees at 9 bases. The germline CDR1 and CDR2 sequences are GTSNPN and SVGIG (reference sequence). With V trimmed by 4 bases and J by 6 bases, 6 bases remained unmatched. This CDR3 has 13 residues. The CDR3 region is CAWTNRGHAEAFF. The DNA for the CDR3 is TGTGCCTGGACTAACAGGGGGCACGCTGAAGCTTTCTTT.

The rearrangement uses TRBV2 and TRBJ2-2; no clear D. This CDR3 has 14 residues. V lost 7 bases and J 0 bases, leaving 9 bases between the germline ends. The germline V gene encodes CDR1 SNHLY and CDR2 FYNNEI. This chain's CDR3 is CASIYSSNTGELFF. The CDR3 DNA reads as TGTGCCAGCATTTACAGCTCGAACACCGGGGAGCTGTTTTTT.

The chain has TRBV5-6 and TRBJ2-3, with 14 bases fitting TRBD2. CDR1 SGHDT and CDR2 YYEEEE come from the germline V gene. The length of the CDR3 is 17 residues. The J segment lost 2 bases and the V segment lost 1 base, leaving 3 bases of the junction unmatched. CDR3 sequence reads: CASSLMGLAGATDTQYF. The CDR3 nucleotides are TGTGCCAGCAGCTTGATGGGACTAGCGGGGGCCACAGATACGCAGTATTTT.

This clone came up a few times. V is TRBV19 and J is TRBJ2-5; 8 bases fit TRBD2. In germline, CDR1 is LNHDA, CDR2 SQIVND (reference sequence). V shed 2 bases and J 5 bases; nucleotides not matched to a gene: 4. The length of the CDR3 is 14 residues. The CDR3 region has the DNA TGTGCCAGTAGTATAACCCCGGGGGGGGAGACCCAGTACTTC. Translation gives CASSITPGGETQYF. Full variable domain (missing parts from reference TRBV19 and TRBJ2-5): DGGITQSPKYLFRKEGQNVTLSCEQNLNHDAMYWYRQDPGQGLRLIYYSQIVNDFQKGDIAEGYSVSREKKESFPLTVTSAQKNPTAFYLCASSITPGGETQYFGPGTRLLVL.

The V gene is TRBV10-1, the J gene TRBJ2-3; no clear D gene. Germline V CDR1 and CDR2: WNHNN, SYGVQD (reference sequence). V lost 4 bases to trimming and J lost 6 bases, with 11 bases between them. The CDR3 runs to 13 residues. Here the CDR3 DNA reads TGCGCCAGCAGTGGGACCCCCGGGGATACGCAGTATTTT. Residues: CASSGTPGDTQYF.

The chain joins TRBV7-9 to TRBJ1-2, with D unclear. CDR1 is SEHNR, CDR2 FQNEAQ, per germline (reference sequence). The CDR3 loop spans 13 amino acids. V was trimmed by 4 bases and J by 6 bases, leaving 12 bases between them. The CDR3 nucleotides are TGTGCCAGCAGCTCCGAGAGAGTCCATGGCTACACCTTC. Amino acid sequence: CASSSERVHGYTF. Filled out from reference TRBV7-9 and TRBJ1-2, the complete variable domain reads DTGVSQNPRHKITKRGQNVTFRCDPISEHNRLYWYRQTLGQGPEFLTYFQNEAQLEKSRLLSDRFSAERPKGSFSTLEIQRTEQGDSAMYLCASSSERVHGYTFGSGTRLTVV.

This clone is a singleton in its sample. This chain joins TRBV4-2 and TRBJ1-6; TRBD1 agrees at 9 bases. Germline values: CDR1 LGHNA, CDR2 YNFKEQ. The CDR3 length is 15 residues. V lost 5 bases and J lost 9; bases outside the gene matches: 8. DNA for the CDR3: TGTGCCAGCAGCTTGGAGGGGACAGGGACTTCACCCCTCCACTTT. Amino acids: CASSLEGTGTSPLHF.

The CDR3 sequence is CASSRQGNQETQYF. The CDR3 region has the DNA TGTGCCAGCAGCCGTCAGGGGAACCAAGAGACCCAGTACTTC. This sequence joins TRBV7-2 and TRBJ2-5, with a weak D call TRBD1 (6 bases). Between the trimmed V and J ends, which lost 5 bases and 0 bases, there was a span of 10 bases. Germline CDR1 reads SGHTA; CDR2 reads FQGNSA. CDR3 length: 14 amino acids.

DNA of the CDR3: TGTGCCAGCAGCTTAAGAGGACCCCTAGGGCCCGGAGAGACCCAGTACTTC. Protein sequence: CASSLRGPLGPGETQYF. The V call is TRBV11-3, the J call TRBJ2-5; D is uncertain. In germline, CDR1 is SGHNT, CDR2 YENEEA. This CDR3 has 17 amino acids. The V gene lost 2 bases and the J gene lost 4 bases, with 20 bases spanning the gap. Full variable domain (outside the CDR3, taken from reference TRBV11-3 and TRBJ2-5): EAGVVQSPRYKIIEKKQPVAFWCNPISGHNTLYWYLQNLGQGPELLIRYENEEAVDDSQLPKDRFSAERLKGVDSTLKIQPAELGDSAVYLCASSLRGPLGPGETQYFGPGTRLLVL.

This clone was counted a single time. The chain carries TRBV5-4 and TRBJ2-7, with 13 bases aligning to TRBD2. The CDR3 length is 17 residues. Germline CDR1 and CDR2: SGHNT and YYREEE (reference sequence). V trimming: 3 bases; J trimming: 0 bases; junction bases outside the gene matches: 6. The CDR3 region has the DNA TGTGCCAGCAGCTGGGGACTAGCGGGGTCTGTCTCCTACGAGCAGTACTTC. The encoded protein is CASSWGLAGSVSYEQYF.

The J gene is TRBJ1-1, the V gene TRBV5-1; weak D call: TRBD1 (6 bases). This CDR3 has 16 residues. V shed 0 bases and J shed 5 bases, with 17 bases lying between them. The germline CDR1 and CDR2 sequences are SGHRS and YFSETQ. CDR3 in amino acids: CASSLAGGGAWTEAFF. The CDR3 DNA reads as TGCGCCAGCAGCTTGGCCGGTGGGGGGGCGTGGACTGAAGCTTTCTTT.

The V call is TRBV10-1, the J call TRBJ2-3; 7 bases are a match to TRBD2. The germline CDR1 and CDR2 sequences are WNHNN and SYGVQD (reference sequence). V was clipped by 2 bases and J by 5 bases; unmatched bases: 7. This CDR3 contains 15 residues. CDR3 bases: TGCGCCAGCAGTGAGACGGGACTAAAGGGAGATACGCAGTATTTT. Translating it yields CASSETGLKGDTQYF.

The chain links TRBV2 to TRBJ2-1, with 11 bases identical to TRBD2. The CDR3 covers 16 residues. The germline V gene encodes CDR1 SNHLY and CDR2 FYNNEI. The J segment lost 4 bases and the V segment lost 6 bases, leaving 8 bases of the junction unmatched. The CDR3 DNA reads TGTGCCAGCAGCCGAACTAGCGGGGGTCAATACAATGAGCAGTTCTTC. It codes for CASSRTSGGQYNEQFF.

The chain combines TRBV5-5 with TRBJ1-1; the match to TRBD1 covers 8 bases. Trimming at V came to 0 bases and at J to 8 bases, leaving 3 bases not matched to a gene. The CDR3 covers 13 residues. Per germline, CDR1 SGHKS and CDR2 YYEKEE (reference sequence). CDR3 DNA sequence: TGTGCCAGCAGCTTGGGGACAGGGAACGAAGCTTTCTTT. Translating it yields CASSLGTGNEAFF. The full variable domain, completed using reference TRBV5-5 and TRBJ1-1, is DAGVTQSPTHLIKTRGQQVTLRCSPISGHKSVSWYQQVLGQGPQFIFQYYEKEERGRGNFPDRFSARQFPNYSSELNVNALLLGDSALYLCASSLGTGNEAFFGQGTRLTVV.

The gene calls are TRBV6-6 and TRBJ2-7; TRBD1 matches at 8 bases. J was trimmed by 7 bases and V by 6 bases; bases with no gene match: 5. This CDR3 comprises 12 residues. The germline V gene encodes CDR1 MNHNY and CDR2 SVGAGI (reference sequence). The CDR3 loop is CASRRTGREQYF. For the CDR3, the DNA is TGTGCCAGCAGGAGGACAGGGCGGGAGCAGTACTTC.

The genes are TRBV5-6 and TRBJ2-4, with D perhaps matching TRBD2 (5 bases). V was trimmed by 2 bases and J by 7 bases, leaving 10 bases between them. Germline CDR1 is SGHDT and CDR2 is YYEEEE. The CDR3 is 13 amino acids. CDR3 in DNA: TGTGCCAGCAGCTTTAACGGGGAGAACATTCAGTACTTC. This sequence encodes CASSFNGENIQYF.